The clone carrying this T cell receptor beta chain has only a few counts. Its antigen is unidentified. This sample is part of a study of cytomegalovirus exposure and HLA in healthy donors. This CDR3 is built from 15 residues. V gave up 2 bases and J gave up 3 bases, with 11 bases separating them. CDR1 SGHRS and CDR2 YFSETQ come from the germline V gene. Study outcomes and limitations: TCR beta chains associated with HLA were, in a later analysis, more clonally expanded than equally common others. Most subjects had HLA-A and HLA-B alleles reportedly predicted accurately by TCR beta sequences. Some public TCRs appeared in many individuals, while most sequences were rare.

Amplification used 60 Vbeta primers and 13 Jbeta primers. Assay used: immunoSEQ multiplex PCR; TCRdb lists only in-frame clones, some missing. The data contain 85,000 to 120,000 clones, 65% to 80% of them singletons. Whereas donors were nominally healthy upon sampling, unrecorded immune exposures were probable. The chain is built from TRBV5-1 and TRBJ1-4; maybe TRBD1 (6 bases). This clonotype was obtained from a man aged 60-69 years in good health and CMV-seronegative. The sequenced sample consisted of PBMCs. CDR3 residues: CASSFQTGSNEKLFF. The CDR3 nucleotides are TGCGCCAGCAGCTTCCAGACAGGCTCTAATGAAAAACTGTTTTTT. The complete variable domain, with remaining parts taken from reference TRBV5-1 and TRBJ1-4, reads KAGVTQTPRYLIKTRGQQVTLSCSPISGHRSVSWYQQTPGQGLQFLFEYFSETQRNKGNFPGRFSGRQFSNSRSEMNVSTLELGDSALYLCASSFQTGSNEKLFFGSGTQLSVL.